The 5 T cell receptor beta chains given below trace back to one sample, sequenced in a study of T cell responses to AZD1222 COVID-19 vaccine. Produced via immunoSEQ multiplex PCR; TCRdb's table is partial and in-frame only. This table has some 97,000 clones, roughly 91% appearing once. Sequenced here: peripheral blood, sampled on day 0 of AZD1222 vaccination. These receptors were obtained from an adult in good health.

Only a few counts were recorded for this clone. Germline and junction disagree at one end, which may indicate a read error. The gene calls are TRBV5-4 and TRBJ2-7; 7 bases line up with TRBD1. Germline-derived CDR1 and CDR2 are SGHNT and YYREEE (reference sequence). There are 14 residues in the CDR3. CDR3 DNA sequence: TGTGCCAGCAGCCCGGGACAGTATCTCGAAAGGTTGAGATTC. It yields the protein CASSPGQYLERLRF.

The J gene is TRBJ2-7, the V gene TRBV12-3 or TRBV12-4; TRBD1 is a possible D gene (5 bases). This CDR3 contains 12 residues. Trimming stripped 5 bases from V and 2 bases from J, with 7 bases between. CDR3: CASSQDTYEQYF. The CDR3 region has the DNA TGTGCCAGCAGTCAGGACACCTACGAGCAGTACTTC.

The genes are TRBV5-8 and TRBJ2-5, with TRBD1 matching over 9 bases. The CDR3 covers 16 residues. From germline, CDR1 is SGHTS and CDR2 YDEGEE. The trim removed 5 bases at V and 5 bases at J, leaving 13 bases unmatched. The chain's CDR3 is CASSPGTGRDGETQYF. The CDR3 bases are TGTGCCAGCAGTCCTGGGACAGGGAGAGACGGGGAGACCCAGTACTTC.

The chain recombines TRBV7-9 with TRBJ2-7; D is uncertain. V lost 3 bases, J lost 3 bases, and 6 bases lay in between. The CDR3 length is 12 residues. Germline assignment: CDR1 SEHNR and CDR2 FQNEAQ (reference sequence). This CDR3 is CASSFANYEQYF. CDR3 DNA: TGTGCCAGCAGCTTCGCTAACTACGAGCAGTACTTC.

The CDR3 reads CASTNSDTQYF. CDR3 DNA: TGTGCCAGCACTAATTCGGATACGCAGTATTTT. V usage is TRBV2 and J usage is TRBJ2-3; the D is unclear. The germline CDR1 and CDR2 sequences are SNHLY and FYNNEI. Trimming left V 7 bases short and J 6 bases short, with 8 bases between. The CDR3 spans 11 residues.